This TCR beta chain was observed in a study of T cell responses to AZD1222 COVID-19 vaccine. Study-wide points: Donors were largely white British and mainly female; clonal diversity was possibly underestimated.

Generated by immunoSEQ multiplex PCR, the TCRdb table keeps only in-frame clones and is missing some. The repertoire holds roughly 100,000 clones, with 70% to 90% as singletons. With regard to this clone: The antigen is undetermined.

The CDR3 has 15 amino acids. Germline loops: CDR1 MDHEN, CDR2 SYDVKM. V was pared by 3 bases and J by 4 bases, with 13 bases between. Sample: peripheral blood, taken on day 0 of AZD1222 vaccination. The source is an adult in good health. The V gene is TRBV28, the J gene TRBJ1-5; D is possibly TRBD1 (6 bases). CDR3: CASSFHSGENQPQHF. As DNA, the CDR3 is TGTGCCAGCAGTTTCCACTCAGGGGAGAATCAGCCCCAGCATTTT.